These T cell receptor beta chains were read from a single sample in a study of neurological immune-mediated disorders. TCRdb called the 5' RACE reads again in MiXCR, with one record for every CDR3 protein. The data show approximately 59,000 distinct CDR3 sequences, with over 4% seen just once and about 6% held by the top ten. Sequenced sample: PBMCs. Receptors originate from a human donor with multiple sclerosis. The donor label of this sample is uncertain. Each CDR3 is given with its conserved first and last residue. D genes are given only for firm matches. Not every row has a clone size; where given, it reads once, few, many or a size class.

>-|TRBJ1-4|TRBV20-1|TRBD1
CSARRQGANEKLFF
TGCAGTGCTAGGCGACAGGGGGCCAATGAAAAACTGTTTTTT
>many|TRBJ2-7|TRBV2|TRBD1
CASSSTGDSYEQYF
TGTGCCAGCAGTTCGACAGGGGATTCCTACGAGCAGTACTTC
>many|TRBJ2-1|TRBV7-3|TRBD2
CASSLGGGVYNEQFF
TGTGCCAGCAGCCTCGGCGGGGGGGTTTACAATGAGCAGTTCTTC
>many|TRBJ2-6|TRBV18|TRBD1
CASSPTGGPTVANVLTF
TGTGCCAGCTCGCCCACAGGGGGCCCTACCGTGGCCAACGTCCTGACTTTC
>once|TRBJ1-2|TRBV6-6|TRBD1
CASNQGDRANREYGYTF
TGTGCCAGCAATCAAGGGGACAGGGCCAATAGGGAGTATGGCTACACCTTC
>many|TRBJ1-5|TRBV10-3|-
CAKQDQPQHF
TGTGCCAAACAGGATCAGCCCCAGCATTTT
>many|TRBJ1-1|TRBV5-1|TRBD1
CASSPGTGTTGTEAFF
TGCGCCAGCAGCCCCGGGACAGGGACCACGGGCACTGAAGCTTTCTTT
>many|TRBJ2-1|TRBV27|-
CASSLLASRNNEQFF
TGTGCCAGCAGTTTACTGGCGTCCAGGAACAATGAGCAGTTCTTC
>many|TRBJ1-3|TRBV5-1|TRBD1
CASSGQGDGNTIYF
TGCGCCAGCAGCGGACAGGGTGATGGAAACACCATATATTTT
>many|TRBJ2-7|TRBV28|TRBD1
CASSLTGGLYEQYF
TGTGCCAGCAGTTTAACAGGGGGCCTCTACGAGCAGTACTTC
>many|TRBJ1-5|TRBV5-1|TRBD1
CASSLGDREGQPQHF
TGCGCCAGCAGCTTGGGTGACAGGGAAGGACAGCCCCAGCATTTT
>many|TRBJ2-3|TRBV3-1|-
CASSGAKGRTDTQYF
TGTGCCAGCAGCGGGGCAAAGGGGAGAACAGATACGCAGTATTTT
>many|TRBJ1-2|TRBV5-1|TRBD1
CASSAGTGDGYTF
TGCGCCAGCAGTGCCGGGACAGGGGATGGCTACACCTTC
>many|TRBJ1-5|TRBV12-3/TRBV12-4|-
CASSLGLDNQPQHF
TGTGCCAGCAGTTTAGGACTGGACAATCAGCCCCAGCATTTT
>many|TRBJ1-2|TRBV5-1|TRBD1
CASSWSRTGEYYGYTF
TGCGCCAGCAGTTGGAGTCGGACAGGGGAGTACTATGGCTACACCTTC
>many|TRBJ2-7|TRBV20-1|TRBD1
CSAMTGDTWGEQYF
TGCAGTGCCATGACAGGGGACACTTGGGGGGAGCAGTACTTC
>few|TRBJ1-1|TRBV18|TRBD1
CASSFSGTGGVTEAFF
TGTGCCAGCTCATTCTCCGGGACAGGGGGGGTCACTGAAGCTTTCTTT
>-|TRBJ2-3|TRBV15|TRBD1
CATSRERTGEGPDTQYF
TGTGCCACCAGCAGAGAAAGGACAGGGGAGGGCCCAGATACGCAGTATTTT
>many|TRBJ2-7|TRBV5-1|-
CASSNTGTSDEQYF
TGCGCCAGCAGCAACACAGGTACCTCGGACGAGCAGTACTTC
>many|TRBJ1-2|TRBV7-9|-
CASSPRDLYTF
TGTGCCAGCAGCCCCAGGGACTTGTACACCTTC
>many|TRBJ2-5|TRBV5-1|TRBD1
CASSLAGTGQETQYF
TGCGCCAGCAGCTTGGCCGGGACAGGACAAGAGACCCAGTACTTC
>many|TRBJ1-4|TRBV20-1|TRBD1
CSARDRGRREKLFF
TGCAGTGCTAGGGACAGGGGGCGTCGGGAAAAACTGTTTTTT
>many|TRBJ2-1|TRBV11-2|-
CASSHTSMGLNEQFF
TGTGCCAGCAGCCATACCTCCATGGGACTCAATGAGCAGTTCTTC
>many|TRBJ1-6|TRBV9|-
CASSPYYYNSPLHF
TGTGCCAGCAGCCCATACTACTATAATTCACCCCTCCACTTT
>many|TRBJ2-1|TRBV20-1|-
CSARESSPSSYNEQFF
TGCAGTGCTAGAGAGAGTAGCCCTTCCTCCTACAATGAGCAGTTCTTC
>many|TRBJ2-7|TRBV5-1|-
CASSLRGTKTYEQYF
TGCGCCAGCAGCTTGAGGGGGACCAAAACCTACGAGCAGTACTTC
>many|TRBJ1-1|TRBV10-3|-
CAISESGGGLRTEAFF
TGTGCCATCAGTGAGTCAGGGGGGGGTCTAAGGACTGAAGCTTTCTTT
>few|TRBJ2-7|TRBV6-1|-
CASNRAAYEQYF
TGTGCCAGCAACAGGGCCGCCTACGAGCAGTACTTC
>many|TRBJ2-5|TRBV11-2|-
CASSLWVGETQYF
TGTGCCAGCAGCTTATGGGTGGGAGAGACCCAGTACTTC
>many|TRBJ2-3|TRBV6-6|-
CASSYTTSTDTQYF
TGTGCCAGCAGTTATACAACCAGCACAGATACGCAGTATTTT
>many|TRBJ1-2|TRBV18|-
CASSPQGDYGYTF
TGTGCCAGCTCACCACAGGGAGACTATGGCTACACCTTC
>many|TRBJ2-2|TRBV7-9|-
CASSLKQWDTGELFF
TGTGCCAGCAGCTTAAAGCAGTGGGATACCGGGGAGCTGTTTTTT
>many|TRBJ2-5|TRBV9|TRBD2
CASSVAGLAGVETQYF
TGTGCCAGCAGCGTAGCGGGCCTAGCGGGGGTAGAGACCCAGTACTTC
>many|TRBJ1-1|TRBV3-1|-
CASSQVSGTADTEAFF
TGTGCCAGCAGCCAAGTTAGTGGCACAGCCGACACTGAAGCTTTCTTT
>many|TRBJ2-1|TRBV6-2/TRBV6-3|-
CASSYPEETASSLNEQFF
TGTGCCAGCAGTTACCCTGAAGAGACAGCGAGTTCCCTTAATGAGCAGTTCTTC
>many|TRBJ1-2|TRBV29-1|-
CSVRSGSGYGYTF
TGCAGCGTTAGGTCTGGGTCTGGCTATGGCTACACCTTC
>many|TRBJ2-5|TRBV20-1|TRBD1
CSAEDRGTETQYF
TGCAGTGCTGAAGACAGGGGGACAGAGACCCAGTACTTC
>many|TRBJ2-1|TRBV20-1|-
CSASGGPYNEQFF
TGCAGTGCTAGCGGGGGGCCCTACAATGAGCAGTTCTTC
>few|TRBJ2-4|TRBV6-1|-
CASSSLGPERDIQYF
TGTGCCAGCAGTTCTTTGGGCCCCGAACGGGACATTCAGTACTTC
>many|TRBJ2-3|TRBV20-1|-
CSARDQGGLADTQYF
TGCAGTGCTAGAGATCAGGGGGGTCTGGCAGATACGCAGTATTTT
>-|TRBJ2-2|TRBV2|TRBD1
CAGQGKGTGELFF
TGTGCCGGACAGGGAAAGGGAACCGGGGAGCTGTTTTTT
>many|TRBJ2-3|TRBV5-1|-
CASSSGVTDTQYF
TGCGCCAGCAGCTCAGGTGTCACAGATACGCAGTATTTT
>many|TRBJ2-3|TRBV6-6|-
CASSSTNTDTQYF
TGTGCCAGCAGTTCCACCAACACAGATACGCAGTATTTT
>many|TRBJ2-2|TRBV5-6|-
CASFLGGRGTGELFF
TGTGCCAGCTTTCTAGGGGGGCGAGGCACCGGGGAGCTGTTTTTT
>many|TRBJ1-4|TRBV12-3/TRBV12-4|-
CASSSFGVKLFF
TGTGCCAGCAGTTCCTTCGGGGTAAAACTGTTTTTT
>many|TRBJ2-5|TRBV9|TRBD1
CASSVGGQGEETQYF
TGTGCCAGCAGCGTAGGAGGGCAGGGGGAGGAGACCCAGTACTTC